A selection of T cell receptor beta chains follows, all from one sample in a study of blood T cell repertoires in COVID-19. Method: immunoSEQ multiplex PCR; TCRdb's copy keeps in-frame clones and lacks some. The sample lists some 55,000 clones, around 87% seen once, with over 6.5% in the top ten. The sample was peripheral blood. Every receptor here comes from a man aged 55 to 70 with acute or convalescent COVID-19. CDR3s include the opening cysteine and the closing phenylalanine or tryptophan. D genes are given only for firm matches. Size tells how often a clone was seen (once, few, many) or the class of an expanded clone, and some rows leave it out.

J: TRBJ1-1
length: 12
V: TRBV29-1
size: NA
D: TRBD1
CDR3: CSAGQGKTEAFF
DNA: TGCAGCGCTGGACAGGGGAAGACTGAAGCTTTCTTT

J: TRBJ2-7
length: 12
V: TRBV27
size: once
D: NA
CDR3: CASQTTASEQYF
DNA: TGTGCCAGCCAGACTACCGCTAGCGAGCAGTACTTC

J: TRBJ2-3
length: 17
V: TRBV5-1
size: NA
D: TRBD2
CDR3: CASSRLSGGAEVVTQYF
DNA: TGCGCCAGCAGCCGCCTTAGCGGGGGGGCCGAGGTGGTTACGCAGTATTTT

J: TRBJ2-3
length: 14
V: TRBV9
size: once
D: TRBD2
CDR3: CASSAGTSSDTQYF
DNA: TGTGCCAGCAGCGCAGGGACTAGCTCGGATACGCAGTATTTT

J: TRBJ2-7
length: 14
V: TRBV11-2
size: NA
D: TRBD1
CDR3: CASSSPGQGGEQYF
DNA: TGTGCCAGCAGCTCTCCGGGACAGGGTGGCGAGCAGTACTTC

J: TRBJ1-1
length: 13
V: TRBV6-6
size: NA
D: TRBD1
CDR3: CASRQRGQDEAFF
DNA: TGTGCCAGCAGACAAAGAGGACAGGATGAAGCTTTCTTT

J: TRBJ1-3
length: 19
V: TRBV24-1
size: NA
D: NA
CDR3: CATSDFVFKNRSGLDTIYF
DNA: TGTGCCACCAGTGATTTCGTATTTAAGAATCGGTCGGGGTTGGACACCATATATTTT

J: TRBJ2-1
length: 18
V: TRBV5-4
size: once
D: TRBD2
CDR3: CASSVEGLSGGAGNEQFF
DNA: TGTGCCAGCAGCGTGGAAGGCCTTAGCGGGGGGGCCGGAAATGAGCAGTTCTTC

J: TRBJ1-1
length: 12
V: TRBV3-1/TRBV3-2
size: once
D: NA
CDR3: CASSNGASEAFF
DNA: TGTGCCAGCAGCAATGGGGCCAGTGAAGCTTTCTTT

J: TRBJ1-1
length: 15
V: TRBV18
size: NA
D: NA
CDR3: CASSPGGGFNTEAFF
DNA: TGTGCCAGCTCACCCGGCGGGGGGTTCAACACTGAAGCTTTCTTT

J: TRBJ2-2
length: 14
V: TRBV27
size: once
D: NA
CDR3: CASSFRVWTGELFF
DNA: TGTGCCAGCAGTTTCAGGGTTTGGACCGGGGAGCTGTTTTTT

J: TRBJ1-1
length: 15
V: TRBV3-1/TRBV3-2
size: NA
D: NA
CDR3: CASSQLLRGSTEAFF
DNA: TGTGCCAGCAGCCAACTCCTACGGGGAAGCACTGAAGCTTTCTTT

J: TRBJ2-7
length: 16
V: TRBV6-2/TRBV6-3
size: NA
D: TRBD1
CDR3: CASSKGYRGIDYEQYF
DNA: TGTGCCAGCAGTAAGGGATACAGGGGGATCGACTACGAGCAGTACTTC